This T cell receptor (beta chain) was sequenced during a study of Graves' ophthalmopathy and Graves' hyperthyroidism. Study-wide findings and caveats: The authors also found most expanded thyroid clonotypes above 0.001 frequency in blood.

TCR beta CDR3 regions were amplified from RNA transcripts. HTBI primers primed a first-round RT-PCR, and a second-round multiplex PCR followed. TCRdb itself ran the multiplex PCR reads through MiXCR, one entry per CDR3 protein. The profile covers a few hundred thousand distinct CDR3 sequences, with approximately 18% appearing a single time and roughly 2.3% taken by the ten largest. There are many counts of this clonotype. As yet, its antigen is unknown. Germline CDR1 is SQVTM and CDR2 is ANQGSEA. J lost 0 bases, V lost 4 bases, and 12 bases had no gene match. The CDR3 spans 17 residues. The material sequenced was peripheral blood. V is TRBV29-1 and J is TRBJ2-5, with TRBD2 matching over 9 bases. This sequence originates from an adult woman with stable Graves' hyperthyroidism. The CDR3 is CSVVGSAGGRYQETQYF. The CDR3 DNA sequence: TGCAGCGTTGTAGGTTCGGCGGGAGGGAGGTACCAAGAGACCCAGTACTTC.